The T cell receptor beta chain under discussion was sequenced for a study of early T cells in non-severe SARS-CoV-2 infection (dated by TCRdb to the early 2020s). Some background on the complete study: Because TCR sequencing was done on bulk RNA from unsorted whole blood, the alpha and beta chains could not be paired.

V lost 4 bases and J lost 5 bases; the stretch between them is 12 bases long. The CDR3 covers 14 residues, taking in both the cysteine and the phenylalanine. Solely the CDR3 DNA is kept, with 42 bases framed from the first base. In the germline V gene, CDR1 corresponds to SGHNT and CDR2 to YENEEA. The study was a case-control design nested within a healthcare worker cohort in London, UK, with weekly nasopharyngeal swab PCR tests and blood sampling. Healthcare workers were recruited during the week of the UK lockdown, between 23 and 31 March 2020, and followed weekly for up to roughly 15 weeks. This clonotype was recorded a few times. Which antigen it targets is not known. Base-call qualities are not available, and no considerably larger clone is one nucleotide away. Libraries were constructed by 5' RACE. The run used a NextSeq 500. Unique molecular identifiers were attached to individual cDNA molecules in the TCR library protocol so that sequencing error and PCR bias could be corrected. Both TCR alpha and beta chains were sequenced, and tight co-correlation was observed between alpha and beta sequence abundances in each sample. Concerning the study's data processing: V gene, J gene and CDR3 annotation of TCR sequences was performed with Decombinator V4. Expanded TCRs were defined as changing significantly between any two time points under a Poisson model with p below 0.0001. TCR abundances were normalised to the total number of TCRs sequenced in each sample and reported as counts per million. MAIT TCRs were defined by TRAV1-2 paired with TRAJ12, TRAJ20 or TRAJ33, and iNKT TCRs by TRAV10 paired with TRAJ18. VDJdb, accessed 1 November 2021, was searched for CMV, EBV and SARS-CoV-2 annotated TCRs, with TCRs annotated for multiple antigens excluded. Using fastp at Q25 and MiXCR, TCRdb reprocessed the public reads and kept productive beta chains. Rows matching on CDR3 protein sequence are summarized as one entry with the most common DNA and genes. Here the V and J calls rest on TCRdb's processing, not on the authors' analysis. This sample holds 50,000 or so distinct CDR3 sequences; about 4.2% were observed only once. In total, the top ten clones hold around 6% of the sample.

What the research found in general, with its limitations: Matching against VDJdb was skewed toward anti-spike CD8 responses, likely underestimated virus-specific expansions, and missed private and CD4 specificities.

This clonotype was obtained from an adult who was a healthcare worker with PCR-confirmed SARS-CoV-2 infection or an uninfected control (not recorded which). The sample was whole blood. Recombination connected TRBV11-3 to TRBJ2-1; matching of 6 bases hints at TRBD1 as the D gene. The base sequence is TGTGCCAGCAGCTCCCGCTACAGGGACAATGAGCAGTTCTTC. Its protein reads: CASSSRYRDNEQFF.